This T cell receptor (beta chain) was retrieved from a study of blood T cell repertoires in COVID-19. About the study: There were acute and convalescent COVID-19 samples, and they came from the United States, Italy and Spain.

Authors' processing steps: Counts of nucleated cells, estimated from reference gene primer amplification, were obtained. Profiling relied on immunoSEQ multiplex PCR, and the TCRdb table lists in-frame clones only, not all of them. The V and J calls and clone size come from that table; D and trimming were worked out from the DNA. The sample lists about 58,000 clones, around 85% occurring once. This CDR3 is built from 14 residues. The V gene end was trimmed by 4 bases and the J gene end by 6 bases; junction bases not matched to a gene: 9. Germline V CDR1 and CDR2: LGHDT, YNNKEL (reference sequence). The source of this sequence is a woman aged 70-85 years with active COVID-19. This chain joins TRBV3-1 (or the pseudogene TRBV3-2) and TRBJ2-7, with 7 bases that match TRBD1. Sequencing was performed on peripheral blood. The CDR3 spells CASSPGDSLIEQYF. For the CDR3, the DNA is TGTGCCAGCAGCCCCGGGGACAGCCTTATCGAGCAGTACTTC.